Shown below are 20 T cell receptor beta chains from a single sample sequenced in a study of blood T cell repertoires in COVID-19. Measured with immunoSEQ multiplex PCR; TCRdb has only the in-frame clones, and not every one. Among some 130,000 clones listed, about 88% were seen once. Specimen: PBMCs or T cells enriched from blood (not recorded which). These receptors all come from a middle-aged man with acute COVID-19.

This chain links TRBV5-1 with TRBJ2-5; D is uncertain. The CDR3 is 12 residues long. V lost 3 bases, J lost 4 bases, and 7 bases lay in between. Per germline, CDR1 SGHRS and CDR2 YFSETQ. This CDR3 is CASSSNGETQYF. The CDR3 region has the DNA TGCGCCAGCAGCTCTAATGGAGAGACCCAGTACTTC.

The chain has TRBV5-6 and TRBJ2-1; the D gene is possibly TRBD2 (7 bases). CDR1 is SGHDT and CDR2 is YYEEEE in the germline V gene. The CDR3 sequence is 16 residues long. The ends were cut back, 0 bases at V and 4 bases at J, with 14 bases in the middle. The CDR3 sequence: CASSLAGGEVYNEQFF. The CDR3 nucleotides are TGTGCCAGCAGCTTGGCGGGGGGCGAGGTTTACAATGAGCAGTTCTTC.

J is TRBJ1-2 and V is TRBV6-5; D is possibly TRBD1 (5 bases). Trimming shortened V by 8 bases and J by 8 bases, and 21 bases separated the two germline ends. The CDR3 runs 14 residues. Germline loops: CDR1 MNHEY, CDR2 SVGAGI. The CDR3 loop reads CASRRQTSSNGYTF. DNA of the CDR3: TGTGCCAGCCGCCGACAGACGTCTTCAAACGGCTACACCTTC.

The rearrangement joins TRBV11-2 to TRBJ2-1; tentative D call: TRBD2 (5 bases). From germline, CDR1 is SGHAT and CDR2 FQNNGV. The CDR3 spans 17 residues. V was cut by 0 bases and J by 0 bases, with 12 bases left in between. The CDR3: CASSLELGLSSYNEQFF. The CDR3 nucleotides are TGTGCCAGCAGCTTAGAACTAGGGCTGAGCTCCTACAATGAGCAGTTCTTC.

V and J are TRBV11-3 and TRBJ2-7; D gene uncertain. CDR3 size: 12 residues. The V end lost 1 base, the J end lost 7 bases, and 8 bases lay between the germline ends. Germline V gives CDR1 SGHNT, CDR2 YENEEA. The CDR3 protein is CASSLGGQEQYF. In DNA form, the CDR3 reads TGTGCCAGCAGCTTAGGAGGCCAGGAGCAGTACTTC.

This chain uses TRBV3-1 (or the pseudogene TRBV3-2) with TRBJ1-3; D is possibly TRBD1 (5 bases). The CDR3 has 15 amino acids. The germline gives CDR1 LGHDT, CDR2 YNNKEL (reference sequence). Between the trimmed V and J ends, which lost 4 bases and 0 bases, there was a span of 10 bases. CDR3 region: CASSPTTGSGNTIYF. Here the CDR3 DNA reads TGTGCCAGCAGCCCGACCACAGGCTCTGGAAACACCATATATTTT.

The gene calls are TRBV9 and TRBJ2-2, with D possibly matching TRBD2 (6 bases). The V and J ends lost 0 bases and 0 bases respectively, with 12 bases between them. The CDR3 length is 17 residues. Germline CDR1 reads SGDLS; CDR2 reads YYNGEE. Written as DNA, the CDR3 is TGTGCCAGCAGCGTAGAGGAGGGGACCGCGAACACCGGGGAGCTGTTTTTT. Protein sequence: CASSVEEGTANTGELFF.

The chain couples TRBV7-9 to TRBJ1-1; 7 nucleotides line up with TRBD1. J gave up 5 bases and V 6 bases, and 9 bases lay outside the gene matches. Germline lookup yields CDR1 SEHNR and CDR2 FQNEAQ (reference sequence). The CDR3 is 14 amino acids. The CDR3 loop reads CASRLTQGPTEAFF. The CDR3 coding sequence is TGTGCCAGCAGGTTAACACAGGGGCCTACTGAAGCTTTCTTT.

The V gene is TRBV12-5, the J gene TRBJ1-1; the D gene is possibly TRBD1 (6 bases). CDR1 is LGHNT and CDR2 is FRNRAP in the germline V gene. V shed 8 bases and J shed 0 bases, with 16 bases lying between them. This CDR3 is built from 15 residues. The CDR3: CASYRDNGVNTEAFF. The CDR3 DNA is TGTGCTAGTTACCGGGACAACGGGGTGAACACTGAAGCTTTCTTT.

The rearrangement uses TRBV20-1 and TRBJ2-5; D call uncertain. CDR3 size: 11 residues. Trimming removed 1 base from V and 5 bases from J, with 5 bases in between. From germline, CDR1 is DFQATT and CDR2 SNEGSKA (reference sequence). The CDR3 here is CSARASETQYF. The CDR3 nucleotides read TGCAGTGCTAGAGCCTCCGAGACCCAGTACTTC.

This clone was seen a handful of times. CDR3 DNA: TGCGCCAGCAGCTTGCTCGAGCTCACTGAAGCTTTCTTT. Its protein product is CASSLLELTEAFF. The chain uses TRBV5-1 and TRBJ1-1; D is uncertain. V was cut by 1 base and J by 4 bases, with 8 bases left in between. This CDR3 contains 13 residues. In germline, CDR1 is SGHRS, CDR2 YFSETQ.

The CDR3 reads CATSNPGQGATDTQYF. CDR3 nucleotides: TGTGCCACCAGTAACCCGGGACAGGGGGCAACAGATACGCAGTATTTT. The chain recombines TRBV24-1 with TRBJ2-3; 12 nucleotides match TRBD1. The CDR3 has 16 residues. V was clipped by 6 bases and J by 3 bases; unmatched bases: 6. Looked up from germline, CDR1 is KGHDR and CDR2 is SFDVKD.

The J gene is TRBJ2-1, the V gene TRBV5-4; 16 positions agree with TRBD2. Trimming cost V 0 bases and J 8 bases; bases outside gene matches: 2. CDR1 is SGHNT and CDR2 is YYREEE in the germline V gene (reference sequence). The CDR3 is 16 residues long. The CDR3 region is CASSLEGTSGRDEQFF. Here the CDR3 DNA reads TGTGCCAGCAGCTTGGAGGGGACTAGCGGGAGGGATGAGCAGTTCTTC.

The chain links TRBV29-1 to TRBJ2-5, with a tentative D call TRBD2 (5 bases). The length of the CDR3 is 13 residues. The germline V gene has CDR1 SQVTM and CDR2 ANQGSEA. The germline V and J ends were trimmed by 3 bases and 4 bases, with 12 bases remaining between them. CDR3 in amino acids: CSVDGPRGETQYF. The CDR3 nucleotides read TGCAGCGTTGATGGGCCCCGGGGAGAGACCCAGTACTTC.

The genes are TRBV6-2 or TRBV6-3 and TRBJ1-1; weak D call: TRBD1 (6 bases). Trimming stripped 5 bases from V and 5 bases from J, with 21 bases between. The CDR3 runs 16 residues. Looked up from germline, CDR1 is MNHEY and CDR2 is SVGEGT. DNA of the CDR3: TGTGCCAGCAGTACTTTACGACAGGCCCCGGGAACTGAAGCTTTCTTT. Its protein product is CASSTLRQAPGTEAFF.

V gene TRBV29-1 combines with J gene TRBJ1-1, with 7 bases matching TRBD1. The V and J ends lost 3 bases and 0 bases, in that order; junction bases with no gene match: 7. The CDR3 contains 15 residues. Looked up from germline, CDR1 is SQVTM and CDR2 is ANQGSEA. The CDR3 DNA is TGCAGCGTTGAGGGGACAGTCGGCTTGAACACTGAAGCTTTCTTT. Amino acid sequence: CSVEGTVGLNTEAFF.

The chain carries TRBV30 and TRBJ2-5, with 8 bases lining up with TRBD2. Germline V lookup: CDR1 GTSNPN, CDR2 SVGIG (reference sequence). The CDR3 runs 15 residues. The V and J ends lost 2 bases and 1 base, in that order; junction bases with no gene match: 6. The CDR3 bases are TGTGCCTGGAGTAAAAGTAGCGGGGCCCAAGAGACCCAGTACTTC. The encoded protein is CAWSKSSGAQETQYF.

Regarding this clone: The same CDR3 can be traced to other DNA sequences in this sample. The chain employs TRBV10-1 and TRBJ1-2; 9 positions agree with TRBD1. CDR1 is WNHNN and CDR2 is SYGVQD in the germline V gene (reference sequence). The length of the CDR3 is 13 residues. Trimming at V came to 2 bases and at J to 5 bases, leaving 0 bases not matched to a gene. The CDR3 DNA reads TGCGCCAGCAGTGAGGGGACAGGGTATGGCTACACCTTC. Amino acid sequence: CASSEGTGYGYTF.

The chain couples TRBV18 to TRBJ2-5, with 10 bases matching TRBD2. This CDR3 region has 14 residues. V gave up 6 bases and J gave up 2 bases; unmatched junction bases: 3. Germline-derived CDR1 and CDR2 are KGHSH and LQKENI. CDR3 bases: TGTGCCAGCTCCCAGACTAGCGGGCAAGAGACCCAGTACTTC. Its protein is CASSQTSGQETQYF.

This clone was seen a single time. The CDR3: CSVETTEAFF. The CDR3 nucleotides are TGCAGCGTTGAGACAACTGAAGCTTTCTTT. The gene calls are TRBV29-1 and TRBJ1-1; D remains ambiguous. CDR3 length: 10 residues. The V end lost 3 bases, the J end lost 5 bases, and 4 bases lay between the germline ends. From germline, CDR1 is SQVTM and CDR2 ANQGSEA.